This TCR beta chain was profiled in a study of blood T cell repertoires in COVID-19. Looking at the study overall: The United States, Italy and Spain provided the acute and convalescent COVID-19 samples. The analysed material was cDNA or gDNA that came from T cells, B-cell-depleted T cells, or PBMCs.

V dropped 0 bases and J dropped 5 bases, with 10 bases sitting between them. CDR3 size: 14 residues. Germline CDR1 is LGHDT and CDR2 is YNNKEL (reference sequence). Patients in Seattle were enrolled during active infection, then followed longitudinally. In the original processing: Reference gene primer amplification gave nucleated cell count estimates. Profiled with immunoSEQ multiplex PCR; TCRdb holds only in-frame clones, not every one. The V and J calls and clone size were taken over from that table, and D and trimming were inferred from the DNA. The table records 350,000 to 400,000 clones, around 88% of them present only once.

The specimen sequenced was peripheral blood. The chain carries TRBV3-1 (or the pseudogene TRBV3-2) and TRBJ1-1; D is ambiguous. The receptor comes from a woman aged 55-70 years with COVID-19, enrolled during active disease. The chain's CDR3 is CASSQESGWTEAFF. The CDR3 DNA reads as TGTGCCAGCAGCCAAGAGAGCGGGTGGACTGAAGCTTTCTTT.